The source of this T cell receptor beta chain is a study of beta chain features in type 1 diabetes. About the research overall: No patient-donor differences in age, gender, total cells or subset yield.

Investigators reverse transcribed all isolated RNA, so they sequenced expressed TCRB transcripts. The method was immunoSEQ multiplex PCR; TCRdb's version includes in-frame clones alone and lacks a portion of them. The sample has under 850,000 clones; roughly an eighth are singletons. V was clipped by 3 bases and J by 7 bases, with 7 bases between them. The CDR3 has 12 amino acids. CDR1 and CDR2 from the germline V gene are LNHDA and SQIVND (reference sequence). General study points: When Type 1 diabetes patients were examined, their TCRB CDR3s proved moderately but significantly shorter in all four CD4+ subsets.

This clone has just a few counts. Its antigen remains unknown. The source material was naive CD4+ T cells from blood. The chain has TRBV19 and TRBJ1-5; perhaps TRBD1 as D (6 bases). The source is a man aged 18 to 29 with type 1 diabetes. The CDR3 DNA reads TGTGCCAGTAGTATGGACAGCCAGCCCCAGCATTTT. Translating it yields CASSMDSQPQHF.